This T cell receptor (beta chain) was sequenced during a study of human T cells and chemical hapten exposure. Sample time point: pre-sensitization, week 0. Treatment described: therapeutic diphenylcyclopropenone sensitization with weekly scalp DPC. This CDR3 is 14 amino acids long. Trimming took 0 bases from V and 9 from J, leaving 9 bases between them. CDR1 and CDR2 from the germline V gene are LGHDT and YNNKEL (reference sequence). The library put unique molecular identifiers onto individual cDNA molecules. In the study's own analysis: TCRs per sample had a median of approximately 88,000 and ranged from roughly 20,000 to 690,600. MiXCR was run by TCRdb on the RACE reads, yielding one entry per CDR3 protein. TCRdb's processing, not the study's, gives the V and J calls here. The table shows approximately 60,000 distinct CDR3 sequences, with roughly a tenth occurring only once.

This sequence joins TRBV3-1 and TRBJ1-6; perhaps TRBD1 as D (6 bases). The source of this sequence is a man aged 40-49 years with alopecia areata. Some clones in this sample may be carry-over from other donors' samples. Specimen: whole blood, collected in connection with sensitization to the hapten diphenylcyclopropenone (DPC). Written as DNA, the CDR3 is TGTGCCAGCAGCCAAGACGGGGGCCCTTCACCCCTCCACTTT. It encodes CASSQDGGPSPLHF.